This T cell receptor (beta chain) is drawn from a study of shared clonotypes between healthy human individuals. Every immunoSEQ plate was one replicate of a subset's evenly spread DNA. Using immunoSEQ multiplex PCR, the repertoire was profiled, and TCRdb retains in-frame clones only, with some absent. The sample gives about 2.1 million clones, roughly 95% of which show up once; about 1.6% is in the top ten. Naive CD8 cells, CD45RO-negative and positively selected for CCR7, excluded terminally differentiated effector memory CD45RA+ cells. CDR1 is SGHAT and CDR2 is FQNNGV in the germline V gene. The ends lost 5 bases at V and 2 bases at J; junction bases unmatched: 3. The CDR3 is 14 residues long.

The clonotype was recovered from a man younger than 35 in good health. Some clones in this sample may be carry-over from other donors' samples. The chain links TRBV11-2 to TRBJ2-1; 7 bases map to TRBD1. Input material: naive CD8+ T cells from PBMCs. CDR3 bases: TGTGCCAGCAGCGAGGGGACAGCCTACAATGAGCAGTTCTTC. Amino acid sequence: CASSEGTAYNEQFF.